One and the same sample provided the 18 T cell receptor beta chains below, sequenced in a study of T cells after yellow fever vaccination (dated by TCRdb to between 2018 and 2020). Preparation of the library involved 5' RACE. Sequencing took place on an Illumina HiSeq 2500. TCRdb itself trimmed the public reads at Q25 with fastp, ran MiXCR and retained productive beta chains. Merged by CDR3 protein, the rows form single entries marked with the most common genes and DNA. The sample has roughly 30,000 distinct CDR3 sequences on record, roughly 10% of them singletons. The top ten constitute more than 10% of the sample. The sample's treatment or condition label is to be understood as: live attenuated yellow fever vaccine strain. Sequencing used PBMCs, either bulk or a sorted T-cell subset (CD4+, CD8+, memory, or dextramer-sorted; not recorded which), obtained approximately 16 days after the first yellow fever vaccination. The receptors originated from a young man who received the YFV17D yellow fever vaccine.

The table lists this clonotype with many counts. The V gene is TRBV11-2, the J gene TRBJ1-3; no reliable D call. Germline assignment: CDR1 SGHAT and CDR2 FQNNGV. V shed 5 bases and J shed 0 bases, with 8 bases lying between them. The CDR3 is made up of 14 amino acids. CDR3 sequence (DNA): TGTGCCAGCAGCCAGAGCCACTCTGGAAACACCATATATTTT. This codes for CASSQSHSGNTIYF.

This clonotype was detected many times. V is TRBV7-6 and J is TRBJ2-3; no firm D call. V lost 5 bases to trimming and J lost 1 base, with 13 bases between them. The V gene's germline CDR1 is SGHVS and CDR2 FNYEAQ. The CDR3 consists of 15 residues. CDR3 amino acids: CASSLPPERTDTQYF. CDR3 nucleotides: TGTGCCAGCAGCCTTCCCCCGGAGCGCACAGATACGCAGTATTTT.

In its sample, this clonotype was seen many times. The V gene is TRBV29-1, the J gene TRBJ1-2; 7 nucleotides align to TRBD1. The CDR3 consists of 13 residues. The germline gives CDR1 SQVTM, CDR2 ANQGSEA. Trimming removed 4 bases from V and 5 bases from J; junction bases left unmatched: 7. CDR3: CSVASGGGYGYTF. The CDR3 DNA reads TGCAGCGTTGCTTCAGGGGGAGGGTATGGCTACACCTTC.

This clonotype was observed many times. The chain links TRBV7-2 to TRBJ1-5, with D tentatively TRBD1 (5 bases). The CDR3 loop spans 13 amino acids. With 5 bases removed from V and 7 bases from J, the gap between germline ends came to 12 bases. Germline V gene sequence: CDR1 SGHTA, CDR2 FQGNSA. In DNA, the CDR3 is TGTGCCAGCAGCGGGGGACCGGGACAGCCCCAGCATTTT. Protein: CASSGGPGQPQHF.

This clonotype was recorded at least ten times. This chain connects TRBV18 to TRBJ2-7; D is unclear. Trimming cost V 3 bases and J 6 bases, with 12 bases left between them. The CDR3 totals 13 residues. CDR1 is KGHSH and CDR2 is LQKENI in the germline V gene. CDR3 protein: CASSPEAFGEQYF. Here the CDR3 DNA reads TGTGCCAGCTCACCTGAGGCCTTCGGCGAGCAGTACTTC. Using reference TRBV18 and TRBJ2-7 for the parts outside the CDR3, the full variable domain is NAGVMQNPRHLVRRRGQEARLRCSPMKGHSHVYWYRQLPEEGLKFMVYLQKENIIDESGMPKERFSAEFPKEGPSILRIQQVVRGDSAAYFCASSPEAFGEQYFGPGTRLTVT.

This clonotype has ten or more counts. Mismatch with germline at one junction end may stem from a read error. This chain uses TRBV7-9 with TRBJ1-1; D is perhaps TRBD1 (6 bases). Germline V gene data show CDR1 as SEHNR and CDR2 as FQNEAQ (reference sequence). The CDR3 length is 12 residues. The CDR3 here is CASSLGGGASPF. CDR3 in DNA: TGTGCCAGCAGCCTCGGGGGGGGCGCTTCTCCGTTT.

This clonotype has ten or more counts. The chain has TRBV27 and TRBJ1-2, with 7 bases aligning to TRBD1. In germline, CDR1 is MNHEY, CDR2 SMNVEV (reference sequence). The CDR3 totals 13 residues. V trimming: 7 bases; J trimming: 7 bases; junction bases outside the gene matches: 9. The CDR3 DNA sequence: TGTGCCAGCAAACCAGGGGGTGCTTTTGGCTACACCTTC. It translates to CASKPGGAFGYTF.

The table lists this clonotype with many counts. This sequence joins TRBV20-1 and TRBJ1-2; weak D call: TRBD1 (6 bases). The V gene's germline CDR1 is DFQATT and CDR2 SNEGSKA (reference sequence). This CDR3 region has 13 residues. V lost 6 bases and J 8 bases, leaving 19 bases between the germline ends. The CDR3 region is CSAPDRTKRGYTF. The CDR3, as DNA: TGCAGTGCCCCGGACAGAACCAAGAGGGGCTACACCTTC.

This clonotype was detected many times. The chain employs TRBV6-2 or TRBV6-3 and TRBJ1-6, with 7 bases identical to TRBD1. Germline lookup yields CDR1 MNHEY and CDR2 SVGEGT. Trimming at V came to 4 bases and at J to 7 bases, leaving 7 bases not matched to a gene. CDR3 length equals 15 residues. The chain's CDR3 is CASSSRGRGNSPLHF. The CDR3, as DNA: TGTGCCAGCAGTTCGAGGGGGCGCGGAAATTCACCCCTCCACTTT.

This clonotype occurred many times. V gene TRBV4-2 combines with J gene TRBJ1-6; D uncertain. This CDR3 comprises 15 residues. V was cut by 0 bases and J by 10 bases, with 13 bases left in between. Germline values: CDR1 LGHNA, CDR2 YNFKEQ. CDR3 in amino acids: CASSQEYLSVSPLHF. In nucleotides, the CDR3 is TGTGCCAGCAGCCAAGAATATCTTAGTGTGTCACCCCTCCACTTT.

This clonotype was found many times. The chain recombines TRBV7-2 with TRBJ2-3; D uncertain. The ends were cut back, 3 bases at V and 4 bases at J, with 5 bases in the middle. The germline CDR1 and CDR2 sequences are SGHTA and FQGNSA. The CDR3 has 12 amino acids. CDR3 region: CASSLWSDTQYF. DNA for the CDR3: TGTGCCAGCAGCTTGTGGTCAGATACGCAGTATTTT.

This clonotype was seen at least ten times. The V call is TRBV7-8, the J call TRBJ2-1, with a tentative D call TRBD1 (5 bases). The CDR3 is made up of 16 amino acids. Trimming removed 3 bases at V and 1 base at J, with 13 bases between. CDR1 and CDR2 (germline): SGHVS, FQNEAQ. This CDR3 is CASSFNRFGSYNEQFF. The CDR3 DNA reads TGTGCCAGCAGCTTCAACAGGTTTGGGTCCTACAATGAGCAGTTCTTC.

For this clonotype: This may stem from a read error, because a much larger clone lies one nucleotide away. The chain uses TRBV6-2 or TRBV6-3 and TRBJ1-1, with D hard to call. The CDR3 spans 15 residues. The germline V and J ends were trimmed by 2 bases and 1 base, with 11 bases remaining between them. Germline CDR1 and CDR2: MNHEY and SVGEGT. The CDR3 DNA reads TGTGCCAGCAGTTACGAGCAGTACCAGAACACTGAAGCTTTCTTT. Translating it yields CASSYEQYQNTEAFF.

In its sample, this clonotype was seen many times. The rearrangement links TRBV27 to TRBJ2-3; D is uncertain. CDR1 is MNHEY and CDR2 is SMNVEV in the germline V gene (reference sequence). V lost 3 bases, J lost 4 bases, and 11 bases lay in between. The CDR3 is 14 residues long. CDR3 in DNA: TGTGCCAGCAGTTTTTACTTGGAGCCAGATACGCAGTATTTT. This encodes CASSFYLEPDTQYF.

The J gene is TRBJ2-1, the V gene TRBV19; weak D call: TRBD2 (5 bases). Germline V gene lookup returns CDR1 LNHDA and CDR2 SQIVND (reference sequence). The CDR3 is 15 amino acids. V shed 5 bases and J shed 6 bases, with 17 bases lying between them. The CDR3, as DNA: TGTGCCAGTAGTTCCATGGCTACGCGGGTCAATGAGCAGTTCTTC. This gives the protein CASSSMATRVNEQFF. Supplemented by reference TRBV19 and TRBJ2-1, the full variable domain reads DGGITQSPKYLFRKEGQNVTLSCEQNLNHDAMYWYRQDPGQGLRLIYYSQIVNDFQKGDIAEGYSVSREKKESFPLTVTSAQKNPTAFYLCASSSMATRVNEQFFGPGTRLTVL.

This clonotype was picked up one time. Just one base apart from a much larger clone, this may be a read error. The chain couples TRBV25-1 to TRBJ1-5; D may be TRBD1 (5 bases). Germline CDR1 MGHDK, CDR2 SYGVNS. This CDR3 has 13 residues. The DNA of the CDR3 is TGTGCCACACAGGATTATAGCAATAAGCCCCAGCATTTT. This sequence encodes CATQDYSNKPQHF. Full variable domain (rest looked up from reference TRBV25-1 and TRBJ1-5): EADIYQTPRYLVIGTGKKITLECSQTMGHDKMYWYQQDPGMELHLIHYSYGVNSTEKGDLSSESTVSRIRTEHFPLTLESARPSHTSQYLCATQDYSNKPQHFGDGTRLSIL.

The sample holds a few counts of this clonotype. V and J are TRBV3-1 and TRBJ1-2, with TRBD1 matching 10 bases. Unmatched junction bases numbered 8, after V lost 8 bases and J lost 8 bases. Germline V CDR1 and CDR2: LGHDT, YNNKEL (reference sequence). CDR3 length equals 13 residues. The CDR3 here is CASRGDRGWGYTF. CDR3 sequence (DNA): TGTGCCAGCCGGGGGGACAGGGGTTGGGGCTACACCTTC.

This clonotype was counted a few times. This rearrangement joins TRBV20-1 to TRBJ2-7, with D unclear. Germline values: CDR1 DFQATT, CDR2 SNEGSKA (reference sequence). This CDR3 is built from 14 residues. V was cut by 0 bases and J by 5 bases, with 14 bases left in between. The CDR3 region has the DNA TGCAGTGCTAGAGATCAGGAAAGGGCCGACGAGCAGTACTTC. Translation gives CSARDQERADEQYF.